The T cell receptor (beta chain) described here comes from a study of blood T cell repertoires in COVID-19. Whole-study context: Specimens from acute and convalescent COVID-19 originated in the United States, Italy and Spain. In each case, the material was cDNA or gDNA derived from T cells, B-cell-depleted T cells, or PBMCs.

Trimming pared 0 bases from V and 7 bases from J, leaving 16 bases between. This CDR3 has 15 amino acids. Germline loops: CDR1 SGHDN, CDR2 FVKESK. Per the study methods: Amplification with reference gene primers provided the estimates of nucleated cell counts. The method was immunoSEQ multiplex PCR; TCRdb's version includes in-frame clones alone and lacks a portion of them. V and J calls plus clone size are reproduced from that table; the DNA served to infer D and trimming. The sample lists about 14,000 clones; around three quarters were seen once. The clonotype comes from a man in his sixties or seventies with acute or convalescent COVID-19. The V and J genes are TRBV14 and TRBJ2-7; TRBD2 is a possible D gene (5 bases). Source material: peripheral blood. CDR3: CASSQEGFPGMEQYF. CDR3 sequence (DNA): TGTGCCAGCAGCCAAGAGGGGTTCCCCGGGATGGAGCAGTACTTC.